A selection of T cell receptor beta chains follows, all from one sample in a study of shared clonotypes between healthy human individuals. TCRdb keeps only in-frame clones here, not all; method: immunoSEQ multiplex PCR. Among just over 2,000,000 clones listed, 85% to 95% were seen once. Sequences were obtained from naive CD4+ T cells sorted from blood. The receptors stem from a man aged 18 to 30 in good health. Both conserved end residues are part of each CDR3. The order of the fields is J gene, V gene, CDR3 protein.

TRBJ2-5 TRBV5-1 CASRPSGAYQETQYF
TRBJ2-5 TRBV30 CAEGTEETQYF
TRBJ2-2 TRBV5-8 CASSLETGELFF
TRBJ2-7 TRBV2 CASERGIYEQYF
TRBJ1-1 TRBV30 CAWSRDTNTEAFF
TRBJ2-3 TRBV5-8 CASENRGFTDTQYF
TRBJ2-7 TRBV6-5 CASSYSGRGPSYEQYF
TRBJ1-1 TRBV18 CASSPGQKNTEAFF
TRBJ1-3 TRBV2 CASSEGELSGNTIYF
TRBJ2-1 TRBV5-1 CASSLGAPVGEQFF
TRBJ2-5 TRBV27 CASKKQGIETQYF
TRBJ2-2 TRBV28 CANDLRDANTGELFF
TRBJ2-3 TRBV5-6 CASSLGSTDTQYF
TRBJ2-7 TRBV4-1 CASSQHGTSGAYSSYEQYF
TRBJ1-1 TRBV30 CAWRTGARRTEAFF
TRBJ2-7 TRBV2 CASTRGLSSYEQYF
TRBJ1-3 TRBV10-3 CAISPGQGRNTIYF
TRBJ2-3 TRBV10-1 CASSEGTGGIDTQYF
TRBJ1-3 TRBV6-5 CASSPSYRGGNTIYF
TRBJ1-1 TRBV4-3 CASSQEGQSGGMNTEAFF
TRBJ1-1 TRBV6-6 CASSYSQGWDTEAFF
TRBJ2-2 TRBV7-8 CASSLNPVNTGELFF
TRBJ1-1 TRBV20-1 CSARLNTEAFF
TRBJ1-1 TRBV5-1 CASSTQGGNTEAFF
TRBJ2-2 TRBV2 CASSVLAANTGELFF
TRBJ1-4 TRBV19 CASQGSASTNEKLFF
TRBJ1-2 TRBV19 CASSTGQLYGYTF
TRBJ1-1 TRBV18 CASSPSDREAFF
TRBJ1-4 TRBV7-9 CASSLGPTNEKLFF
TRBJ2-1 TRBV4-3 CASSQDYGSFYNEQFF
TRBJ2-4 TRBV19 CASSRQGAKNIQYF
TRBJ1-2 TRBV13 CASSQWMGAANYGYTF
TRBJ2-6 TRBV5-1 CASRLTGVGANVLTF
TRBJ1-1 TRBV10-1 CASSESGRRDAFF
TRBJ2-5 TRBV10-3 CAISDTGTPNQETQYF
TRBJ2-4 TRBV5-1 CASSEEGTSGRSIQYF
TRBJ1-5 TRBV2 CASKEVFGAQHF
TRBJ1-5 TRBV6-1 CASSAGTDNQPQHF
TRBJ1-5 TRBV2 CASSKTSSNQPQHF
TRBJ2-7 TRBV11-2 CASSRQGSLGEQYF